Sequencing of this TCR beta chain was carried out in a study of early T cells in non-severe SARS-CoV-2 infection. In the study overall: Sequencing input comprised bulk RNA from unsorted whole blood; chain pairing was not available.

The CDR3 totals 13 residues. V dropped 0 bases and J dropped 7; count of bases not matched to a gene: 2. This clonotype was seen ten or more times. Its target is unknown. Unique molecular identifiers were attached to individual cDNA molecules. TCRdb re-called the 5' RACE reads through MiXCR, storing one row per CDR3 protein. The sample lists 86,000 or so distinct CDR3 sequences, 5.5% to 7.5% occurring once. Study observations and caveats: Using VDJdb, the matching emphasized anti-spike CD8 responses while missing private and CD4 specificities.

The sequenced sample was whole blood. The V and J genes are TRBV12-3 or TRBV12-4 and TRBJ1-2; 7 bases are shared with TRBD1. The receptor was isolated from an adult who was a healthcare worker with PCR-confirmed SARS-CoV-2 infection or an uninfected control (not recorded which). CDR3 region: CASSLARQGGYTF. CDR3 bases: TGTGCCAGCAGTTTAGCTCGACAGGGTGGCTACACCTTC.